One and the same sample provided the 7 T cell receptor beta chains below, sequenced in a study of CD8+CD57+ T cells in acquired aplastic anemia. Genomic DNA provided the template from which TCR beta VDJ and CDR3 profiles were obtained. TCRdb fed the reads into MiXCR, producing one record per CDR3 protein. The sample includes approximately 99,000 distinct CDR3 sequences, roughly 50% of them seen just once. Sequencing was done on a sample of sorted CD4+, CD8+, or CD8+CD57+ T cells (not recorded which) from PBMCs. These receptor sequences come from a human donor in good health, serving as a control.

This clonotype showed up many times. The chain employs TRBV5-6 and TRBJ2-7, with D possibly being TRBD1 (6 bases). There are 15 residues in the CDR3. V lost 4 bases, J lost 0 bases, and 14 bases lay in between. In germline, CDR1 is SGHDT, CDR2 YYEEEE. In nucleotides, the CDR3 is TGTGCCAGCAGCGCACAGGGAGTACTCTCCTACGAGCAGTACTTC. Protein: CASSAQGVLSYEQYF.

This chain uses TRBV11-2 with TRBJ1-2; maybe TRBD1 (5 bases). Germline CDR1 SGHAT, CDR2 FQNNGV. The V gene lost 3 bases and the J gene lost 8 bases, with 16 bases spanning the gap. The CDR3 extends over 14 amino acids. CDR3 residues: CASSFGTVGIGYTF. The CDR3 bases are TGTGCCAGCAGCTTTGGGACGGTTGGTATCGGCTACACCTTC.

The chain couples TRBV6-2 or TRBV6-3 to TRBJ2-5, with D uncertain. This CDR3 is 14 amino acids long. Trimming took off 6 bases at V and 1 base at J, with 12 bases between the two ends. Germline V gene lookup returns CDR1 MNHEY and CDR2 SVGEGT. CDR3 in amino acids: CASSPGGIQETQYF. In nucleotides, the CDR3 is TGTGCCAGCAGCCCCGGCGGAATCCAAGAGACCCAGTACTTC.

In nucleotides, the CDR3 is TGCAGCGTTGGCTTTACTCTGAGCACAGATACGCAGTATTTT. This encodes CSVGFTLSTDTQYF. The V gene is TRBV29-1, the J gene TRBJ2-3; unclear D gene. V lost 4 bases and J lost 0, with 11 bases in between. Germline CDR1 is SQVTM and CDR2 is ANQGSEA. This CDR3 region has 14 residues.

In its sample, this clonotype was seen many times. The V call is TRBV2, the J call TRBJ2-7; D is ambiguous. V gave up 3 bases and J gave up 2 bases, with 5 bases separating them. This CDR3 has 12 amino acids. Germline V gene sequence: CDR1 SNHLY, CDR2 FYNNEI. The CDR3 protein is CASSDRTYEQYF. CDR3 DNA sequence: TGTGCCAGCAGTGACAGAACCTACGAGCAGTACTTC.

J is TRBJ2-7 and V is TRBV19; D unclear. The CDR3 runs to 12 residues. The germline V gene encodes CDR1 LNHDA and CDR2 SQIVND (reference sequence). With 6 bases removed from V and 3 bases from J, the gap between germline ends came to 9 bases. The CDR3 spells CASRGKDYEQYV. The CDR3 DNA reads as TGTGCCAGTAGGGGTAAGGACTACGAGCAGTACGTC.

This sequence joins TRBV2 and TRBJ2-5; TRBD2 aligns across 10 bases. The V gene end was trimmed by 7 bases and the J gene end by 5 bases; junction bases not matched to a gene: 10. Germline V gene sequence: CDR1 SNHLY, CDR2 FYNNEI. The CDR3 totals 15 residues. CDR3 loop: CASNLLAGVLETQYF. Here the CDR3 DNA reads TGTGCCAGCAACCTTCTAGCGGGAGTTTTGGAGACCCAGTACTTC.